The 11 T cell receptor beta chains presented below share a single source sample, sequenced in a study of spatial heterogeneity in lung cancer. The sample's time point: sample taken at primary tumor resection. Whole RNA came from tumor, nontumor lung or frozen PBMC and was sequenced without being sorted. One entry per CDR3 protein results from TCRdb running MiXCR on the 5' RACE reads. This sample has about 10,000 distinct CDR3 sequences, with over 3% found just once. Specimen: PBMCs, collected at surgery. The receptor set was obtained from a female donor with early-stage non-small cell lung cancer.

This clonotype was observed many times. A library made for alpha chains picked up this beta chain off target, so its size means little. This rearrangement joins TRBV6-1 to TRBJ1-5; TRBD1 is a possible D gene (5 bases). Per germline, CDR1 MNHNS and CDR2 SASEGT. CDR3 length equals 13 residues. V shed 2 bases and J shed 7 bases, with 9 bases lying between them. CDR3 nucleotides: TGTGCCAGCAGTGAAAGGGAGGGGCAGCCCCAGCATTTT. It codes for CASSEREGQPQHF.

This clonotype was found many times. Since the library was made to target alpha chains, this beta chain is a stray read and its abundance is not meaningful. This chain uses TRBV7-2 with TRBJ2-3, with 9 bases aligning to TRBD2. This CDR3 region has 14 residues. Germline loops: CDR1 SGHTA, CDR2 FQGNSA. V shed 1 base, J shed 8 bases, and the junction held 4 bases outside the gene matches. Here the CDR3 DNA reads TGTGCCAGCAGCTTAGGATCTAGCGGGGTTACGCAGTATTTT. Its translation is CASSLGSSGVTQYF.

This clonotype has a count of ten or more. This beta chain is off target for a library built for alpha chains, so its abundance means little. V gene TRBV6-2 or TRBV6-3 combines with J gene TRBJ2-1, with 12 bases lining up with TRBD2. The junction had 7 bases not matched to a gene; V was cut back by 3 bases and J by 4 bases. The germline gives CDR1 MNHEY, CDR2 SVGEGT. The CDR3 contains 17 residues. CDR3 amino acids: CASSYPPLAGGYNEQFF. The CDR3 nucleotides read TGTGCCAGCAGTTATCCCCCACTAGCGGGGGGTTACAATGAGCAGTTCTTC.

This clonotype was found many times. Little can be read into the size of this beta chain, an off-target read in a library designed for alpha chains. The chain employs TRBV4-3 and TRBJ2-7, with 7 bases fitting TRBD1. Germline V gene lookup returns CDR1 LGHNA and CDR2 YSLEER. With V trimmed by 4 bases and J by 5 bases, 5 bases remained unmatched. The CDR3 is 13 residues long. The CDR3 sequence is CASSPRTGDEQYF. The DNA of the CDR3 is TGCGCCAGCAGCCCCAGGACAGGTGACGAGCAGTACTTC.

This clonotype was seen more than once but under ten times. The library was prepared for alpha chains; this beta chain is a stray read, so its frequency means little. This chain uses TRBV7-2 with TRBJ2-7, with 10 bases fitting TRBD2. The CDR3 has 14 amino acids. Germline V gene data show CDR1 as SGHTA and CDR2 as FQGNSA. Trimming removed 5 bases from V and 4 bases from J; junction bases left unmatched: 5. The CDR3 coding sequence is TGTGCCAGCAGCATTAGCGGGGGGATTTACGAGCAGTACTTC. Translation: CASSISGGIYEQYF.

Concerning this clonotype itself: This beta chain is a stray read from a library made for alpha chains; its abundance is not meaningful. V is TRBV28 and J is TRBJ2-7; D remains ambiguous. V was clipped by 5 bases and J by 0 bases, with 8 bases between them. Germline CDR1 and CDR2: MDHEN and SYDVKM. The CDR3 is 13 amino acids. CDR3 sequence: CASSPSLSYEQYF. The CDR3 region has the DNA TGTGCCAGCAGTCCCTCTCTCTCCTACGAGCAGTACTTC.

As to this clonotype: Found in a library prepared for alpha chains, this beta chain is an off-target read, and its abundance has little meaning. J is TRBJ2-3 and V is TRBV14, with a tentative D call TRBD1 (5 bases). The length of the CDR3 is 15 residues. V was clipped by 1 base and J by 8 bases, with 16 bases between them. CDR1 is SGHDN and CDR2 is FVKESK in the germline V gene. DNA of the CDR3: TGTGCCAGCAGCCAAGCCTTCGTTCAGGGTGGTACGCAGTATTTT. Encoded protein: CASSQAFVQGGTQYF.

In its sample, this clonotype was seen many times. Found in a library prepared for alpha chains, this beta chain is an off-target read, and its abundance has little meaning. The V gene is TRBV12-3 or TRBV12-4, the J gene TRBJ1-1; maybe TRBD1 (5 bases). There are 14 residues in the CDR3. V was cut by 1 base and J by 4 bases, with 10 bases left in between. CDR3 sequence reads: CASSLGDQGTEAFF. The CDR3 nucleotides read TGTGCCAGCAGTTTAGGGGACCAGGGCACTGAAGCTTTCTTT.

This clonotype has just a few counts. Because this beta chain is a stray read in a library intended to capture alpha chains, its abundance should not be given much weight. The chain employs TRBV20-1 and TRBJ1-2, with TRBD1 identical over 10 bases. CDR1 is DFQATT, CDR2 SNEGSKA, per germline (reference sequence). The CDR3 sequence is 13 residues long. V lost 5 bases, J lost 6 bases, and 6 bases stayed unmatched. Here the CDR3 DNA reads TGCAGTGCTCTCCCGGGACAGGGGAATGGCTACACCTTC. As protein: CSALPGQGNGYTF.

In this sample, this clonotype is medium-sized. In a library made to pick up alpha chains, this beta chain is a stray read with a size that means little. The genes are TRBV4-3 and TRBJ2-5; a possible D gene is TRBD2 (6 bases). Trimming stripped 0 bases from V and 1 base from J, with 9 bases between. The CDR3 is made up of 15 amino acids. Germline CDR1 is LGHNA and CDR2 is YSLEER. CDR3 nucleotides: TGCGCCAGCAGCCAAGATTCGGGGGTCCAAGAGACCCAGTACTTC. Amino acid sequence: CASSQDSGVQETQYF.

This clonotype was seen repeatedly, ten times or more. A library made for alpha chains picked up this beta chain off target, so its size means little. The chain uses TRBV11-1 and TRBJ1-2; D is unclear. Germline loops: CDR1 SGHAT, CDR2 FQDESV (reference sequence). This CDR3 spans 14 amino acids. V lost 5 bases to trimming and J lost 3 bases, with 13 bases between them. The CDR3 nucleotides read TGTGCCAGCAGCCAAGACATAGCGGACTATGGCTACACCTTC. Translated, it gives CASSQDIADYGYTF.